These T cell receptor beta chains were read from a single sample in a study of cytomegalovirus exposure and HLA in healthy donors. Data came from immunoSEQ multiplex PCR; TCRdb stores just in-frame clones and leaves some out. This table has about 200,000 clones, over 70% appearing once. Sequenced sample: PBMCs. The receptors were sampled from a boy younger than 10 in good health and CMV-seronegative. The CDR3 runs from the conserved cysteine through the conserved F or W. D genes are given only for firm matches. Clone size appears in some rows only: once, few, many, or a class for an expanded clone.

cdr3_aa v_call clone_size d_call j_call
CASSHAGDPDTQYF TRBV4-1 NA TRBD2 TRBJ2-3
CAWSVGGIAYYEQYF TRBV30 NA TRBD1 NA
CATQRADIQTQYF TRBV6-5 NA NA TRBJ2-5
CASSWGWGQGREQYF TRBV19 once TRBD1 TRBJ2-7
CASSLGGRSVSTDTQYF TRBV5-5 NA TRBD2 TRBJ2-3
CASSPDRGFNYGYTF TRBV2 once TRBD1 TRBJ1-2
CAWNEQGSGELFF TRBV30 NA TRBD1 TRBJ2-2
CASSLQGGYNSPLHF TRBV5-1 NA TRBD1 TRBJ1-6
CASSLTPMSTHLEKLFF TRBV11-3 NA NA TRBJ1-4
CASLGREAYEQYF TRBV6-5 NA NA TRBJ2-7
CASSEGGWQYF TRBV10-2 NA NA TRBJ2-3
CASSFVAGAGDEQFF TRBV7-9 NA TRBD2 TRBJ2-1
CASSTRTRGNTEAFF TRBV28 NA NA TRBJ1-1
CASSSPDRPSYEQYF TRBV7-8 NA NA TRBJ2-7
CASSPWTGGSYEQYF TRBV11-2 NA TRBD1 TRBJ2-7
CTSSQDIRTGGLAGDLETQYF TRBV1 few NA TRBJ2-5
CASRSGQGSETQYF TRBV5-1 NA TRBD1 TRBJ2-5
CASTSGVPSYEQYF TRBV6-5 NA NA NA
CAWSADTSYEQYF TRBV30 NA NA TRBJ2-7
CASRGSYEQYF TRBV30 NA NA TRBJ2-7
CASSPGGRVATEAFF TRBV5-1 once NA TRBJ1-1
CASSEAPLTSGSYEQYF TRBV6-1 few TRBD2 TRBJ2-7
CASSFSGRGNEQFF TRBV27 NA TRBD2 TRBJ2-1
CASRTGGGNEQYF TRBV19 NA NA TRBJ2-7
CASSDQAGGYNEQFF TRBV2 NA TRBD2 TRBJ2-1